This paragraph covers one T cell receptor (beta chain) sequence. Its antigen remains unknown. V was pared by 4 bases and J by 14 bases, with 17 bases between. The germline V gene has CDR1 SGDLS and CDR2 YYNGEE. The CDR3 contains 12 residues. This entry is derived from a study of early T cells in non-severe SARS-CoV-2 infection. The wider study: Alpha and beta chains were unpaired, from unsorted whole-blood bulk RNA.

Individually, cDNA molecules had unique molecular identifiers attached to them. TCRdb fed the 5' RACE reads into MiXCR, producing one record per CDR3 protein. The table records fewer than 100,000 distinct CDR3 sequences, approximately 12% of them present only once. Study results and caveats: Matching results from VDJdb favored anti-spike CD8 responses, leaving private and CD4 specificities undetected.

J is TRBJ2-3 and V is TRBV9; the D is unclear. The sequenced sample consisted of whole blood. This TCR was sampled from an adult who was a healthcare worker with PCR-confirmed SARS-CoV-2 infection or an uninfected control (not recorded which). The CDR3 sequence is CASSPSDEWRYF. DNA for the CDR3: TGTGCCAGCAGCCCGAGCGACGAGTGGAGGTATTTT. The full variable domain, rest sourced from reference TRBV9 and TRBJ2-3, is DSGVTQTPKHLITATGQRVTLRCSPRSGDLSVYWYQQSLDQGLQFLIQYYNGEERAKGNILERFSAQQFPDLHSELNLSSLELGDSALYFCASSPSDEWRYFGPGTRLTVL.